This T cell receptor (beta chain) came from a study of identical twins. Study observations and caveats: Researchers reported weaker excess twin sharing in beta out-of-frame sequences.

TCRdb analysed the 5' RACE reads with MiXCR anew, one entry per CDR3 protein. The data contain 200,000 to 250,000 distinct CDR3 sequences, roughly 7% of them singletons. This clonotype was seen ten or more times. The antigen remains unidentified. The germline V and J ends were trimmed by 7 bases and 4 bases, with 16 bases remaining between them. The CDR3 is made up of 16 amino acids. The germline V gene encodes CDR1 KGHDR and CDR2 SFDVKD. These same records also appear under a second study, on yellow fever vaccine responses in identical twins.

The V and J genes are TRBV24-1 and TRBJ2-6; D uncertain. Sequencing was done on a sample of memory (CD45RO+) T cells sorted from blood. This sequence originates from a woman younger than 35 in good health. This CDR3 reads CATSPSRASGANVLTF. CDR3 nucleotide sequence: TGTGCCACCAGCCCCTCAAGGGCGTCCGGGGCCAACGTCCTGACTTTC.